Listed here are 22 T cell receptor beta chains from one sample, sequenced in a study of OX40 agonist ivuxolimab in advanced cancers. Clones were sequenced by immunoSEQ multiplex PCR, and TCRdb holds only the in-frame ones, with some missing. The data hold some 100,000 clones, with 80% to 90% observed a single time. The sequences come from CD4+ or CD8+ T cells sorted from blood, collected in a trial of the OX40 agonist ivuxolimab. Receptors originate from an adult with an advanced solid tumor such as melanoma, head and neck, liver or kidney cancer.

The J gene is TRBJ2-1, the V gene TRBV27; D is perhaps TRBD1 or TRBD2 (5 bases each). V lost 1 base to trimming and J lost 2 bases, with 9 bases between them. There are 15 residues in the CDR3. Per the germline V gene, CDR1 is MNHEY and CDR2 is SMNVEV (reference sequence). As DNA, the CDR3 is TGTGCCAGCAGTTTATGGGGGACCACCTACAATGAGCAGTTCTTC. Residues: CASSLWGTTYNEQFF.

The rearrangement links TRBV9 to TRBJ2-1, with D hard to call. The V end lost 2 bases, the J end lost 0 bases, and 15 bases lay between the germline ends. Germline CDR1 is SGDLS and CDR2 is YYNGEE. The CDR3 is 17 residues long. CDR3 in amino acids: CASSVSYNPSSYNEQFF. CDR3 DNA: TGTGCCAGCAGCGTCAGCTATAACCCCAGCTCCTACAATGAGCAGTTCTTC.

The chain links TRBV19 to TRBJ2-1, with 8 bases lining up with TRBD1. The CDR3 contains 15 residues. The germline V gene encodes CDR1 LNHDA and CDR2 SQIVND (reference sequence). The J segment lost 8 bases and the V segment lost 1 base, leaving 7 bases of the junction unmatched. The CDR3 nucleotides read TGTGCCAGTAGTATAGGACAGGGGAACGGGGATGAGCAGTTCTTC. This sequence encodes CASSIGQGNGDEQFF.

This clone was detected a few times. The chain recombines TRBV2 with TRBJ1-5, with TRBD1 matching over 9 bases. The CDR3 is made up of 15 amino acids. V was clipped by 4 bases and J by 6 bases; unmatched bases: 7. Germline V gene sequence: CDR1 SNHLY, CDR2 FYNNEI. Here the CDR3 reads CASSGGTGIIQPQHF. In DNA, the CDR3 is TGTGCCAGCAGTGGGGGGACAGGGATAATTCAGCCCCAGCATTTT.

The chain carries TRBV23-1 and TRBJ1-2, with D possibly being TRBD1 (6 bases). TRBV23-1 counts as an open reading frame of uncertain function. The CDR3 runs to 12 residues. Trimming took 10 bases from V and 5 from J, leaving 14 bases between them. The CDR3 loop is CATPPRGYGYTF. The CDR3 bases are TGCGCCACCCCACCCAGGGGATATGGCTACACCTTC.

The genes are TRBV28 and TRBJ1-1, with a weak D call TRBD1 (5 bases). Germline values: CDR1 MDHEN, CDR2 SYDVKM. The CDR3 is made up of 12 amino acids. V was clipped by 5 bases and J by 7 bases, with 11 bases between them. The CDR3 DNA reads TGTGCCAGCAGTAATCGACAGAGTGAAGCTTTCTTT. This translates into CASSNRQSEAFF.

The chain carries TRBV5-1 and TRBJ2-4; D gene uncertain. Germline CDR1 and CDR2: SGHRS and YFSETQ. The CDR3 runs 16 residues. V lost 0 bases, J lost 0 bases, and 10 bases lay in between. The CDR3 reads CASSLEGRQAKNIQYF. CDR3 in DNA: TGCGCCAGCAGCTTGGAAGGACGCCAAGCCAAAAACATTCAGTACTTC.

This rearrangement joins TRBV18 to TRBJ2-3; D might be TRBD1 or TRBD2, each matching 5 bases. The CDR3 totals 13 residues. V lost 3 bases to trimming and J lost 2 bases, with 6 bases between them. CDR1 is KGHSH, CDR2 LQKENI, per germline. Here the CDR3 DNA reads TGTGCCAGCTCACCCGGGACCACAGATACGCAGTATTTT. Amino acid sequence: CASSPGTTDTQYF.

This chain uses TRBV23-1 with TRBJ2-5; 8 bases agree with TRBD1. TRBV23-1 carries the ORF label, with uncertain function. The CDR3 runs to 16 residues. Trimming cost V 4 bases and J 1 base; bases outside gene matches: 8. The CDR3 sequence is CASSPGQGPSQETQYF. For the CDR3, the DNA is TGCGCCAGCAGTCCCGGACAGGGACCTTCCCAAGAGACCCAGTACTTC.

J is TRBJ1-1 and V is TRBV28; D unresolved. Germline V gives CDR1 MDHEN, CDR2 SYDVKM. This CDR3 has 14 residues. Trimming left V 5 bases short and J 3 bases short, with 13 bases between. CDR3 sequence: CASSLDLRDTEAFF. DNA of the CDR3: TGTGCCAGCAGTCTAGACTTGAGGGACACTGAAGCTTTCTTT. The full variable domain, its missing parts supplied by reference TRBV28 and TRBJ1-1, is DVKVTQSSRYLVKRTGEKVFLECVQDMDHENMFWYRQDPGLGLRLIYFSYDVKMKEKGDIPEGYSVSREKKERFSLILESASTNQTSMYLCASSLDLRDTEAFFGQGTRLTVV.

This chain connects TRBV11-2 to TRBJ2-5, with 8 bases fitting TRBD2. The CDR3 runs to 17 residues. After removal of 10 bases from V and 2 bases from J, the junction contained 18 bases not matched to a gene. Germline loops: CDR1 SGHAT, CDR2 FQNNGV. The CDR3 sequence is CATQGWSGLVTQETQYF. CDR3 bases: TGTGCCACCCAGGGTTGGTCGGGACTAGTGACACAAGAGACCCAGTACTTC.

The V call is TRBV5-1, the J call TRBJ1-2; TRBD1 is a possible D gene (5 bases). The germline V gene has CDR1 SGHRS and CDR2 YFSETQ. This CDR3 contains 15 residues. The germline V and J ends were trimmed by 2 bases and 3 bases, with 14 bases remaining between them. As DNA, the CDR3 is TGCGCCAGCAGCTTCTATCGCGGGACGGACTATGGCTACACCTTC. It is translated as CASSFYRGTDYGYTF.

V and J are TRBV7-2 and TRBJ2-1, with 7 positions matching TRBD1. The CDR3 extends over 17 amino acids. The V gene's germline CDR1 is SGHTA and CDR2 FQGNSA. V lost 2 bases to trimming and J lost 9 bases; unmatched junction nucleotides: 16. The CDR3 reads CASSLRSRGQYVGEQFF. The CDR3 nucleotides read TGTGCCAGCAGCTTAAGATCTAGGGGACAGTACGTTGGTGAGCAGTTCTTC.

The chain carries TRBV6-6 and TRBJ2-7; no firm D call. This CDR3 comprises 12 residues. CDR1 and CDR2 from the germline V gene are MNHNY and SVGAGI (reference sequence). Trimming took 6 bases from V and 1 from J, leaving 7 bases between them. CDR3 region: CASSQNSYEQYF. For the CDR3, the DNA is TGTGCCAGCAGCCAAAATTCCTACGAGCAGTACTTC.

The rearrangement joins TRBV7-2 to TRBJ2-4; 8 bases map to TRBD1. V shed 5 bases and J 8 bases; nucleotides not matched to a gene: 11. Looked up from germline, CDR1 is SGHTA and CDR2 is FQGNSA. The CDR3 sequence is 15 residues long. The CDR3 spells CASSVQTGDMDIQYF. The CDR3 DNA reads as TGTGCCAGCAGCGTACAGACAGGGGATATGGACATTCAGTACTTC.

This clone occurred once. The chain employs TRBV5-8 and TRBJ2-4, with D uncertain. The CDR3 is 15 residues long. CDR1 is SGHTS and CDR2 is YDEGEE in the germline V gene. Deletions cut 0 bases from V and 5 bases from J, with 12 bases between. CDR3: CASSLDRGSQNIQYF. The CDR3 DNA is TGTGCCAGCAGCTTGGATCGCGGCAGCCAAAACATTCAGTACTTC.

The rearrangement joins TRBV5-1 to TRBJ2-2, with D possibly being TRBD1 or TRBD2 (5 bases each). V lost 7 bases and J lost 1, with 14 bases in between. The germline CDR1 and CDR2 sequences are SGHRS and YFSETQ. The CDR3 length is 15 residues. CDR3 residues: CASGRGALNTGELFF. CDR3 DNA: TGCGCCAGCGGCCGAGGGGCCTTGAACACCGGGGAGCTGTTTTTT.

The rearrangement joins TRBV10-2 to TRBJ2-3; D gene ambiguous. The CDR3 length is 11 residues. Germline CDR1 is WSHSY and CDR2 is SAAADI. Trimming took 3 bases from V and 4 from J, leaving 2 bases between them. CDR3 amino acids: CASSDADTQYF. In nucleotides, the CDR3 is TGCGCCAGCAGTGACGCAGATACGCAGTATTTT.

The chain's CDR3 is CASSPQVAYEQYV. CDR3 bases: TGTGCCAGCTCACCACAGGTAGCGTACGAGCAGTACGTC. This rearrangement joins TRBV18 to TRBJ2-7, with TRBD2 as a possible D gene (5 bases). This CDR3 has 13 residues. The germline gives CDR1 KGHSH, CDR2 LQKENI. Trimming left V 1 base short and J 4 bases short, with 8 bases between.

The V and J genes are TRBV7-2 and TRBJ2-5; 8 bases are a match to TRBD1. The better agreement between TRBJ2-7 and the DNA end casts doubt on the J call. There are 17 residues in the CDR3. CDR1 is SGHTA and CDR2 is FQGNSA in the germline V gene. The CDR3 nucleotides are TGTGCCAGCAGCCTTAGGGGTTCAGGGGGCCCCTACTACGAGCAGTACTTC. Translated: CASSLRGSGGPYYEQYF.

In nucleotides, the CDR3 is TGTGCCAGCAGGCCTCGACAGTCTGAAGCTTTCTTT. Residues: CASRPRQSEAFF. The V gene is TRBV6-1, the J gene TRBJ1-1, with D tentatively TRBD1 (5 bases). CDR1 and CDR2 from the germline V gene are MNHNS and SASEGT. The CDR3 has 12 amino acids. V dropped 6 bases and J dropped 6 bases, with 11 bases sitting between them.

This rearrangement joins TRBV7-3 to TRBJ2-5; perhaps TRBD2 as D (7 bases). The V gene's germline CDR1 is SGHTA and CDR2 FQGTGA. V lost 4 bases to trimming and J lost 2 bases, with 17 bases between them. The CDR3 loop spans 16 amino acids. As DNA, the CDR3 is TGTGCCAGCAGCTCAGGCGGGGGCGGAATACAAGAGACCCAGTACTTC. As protein: CASSSGGGGIQETQYF.